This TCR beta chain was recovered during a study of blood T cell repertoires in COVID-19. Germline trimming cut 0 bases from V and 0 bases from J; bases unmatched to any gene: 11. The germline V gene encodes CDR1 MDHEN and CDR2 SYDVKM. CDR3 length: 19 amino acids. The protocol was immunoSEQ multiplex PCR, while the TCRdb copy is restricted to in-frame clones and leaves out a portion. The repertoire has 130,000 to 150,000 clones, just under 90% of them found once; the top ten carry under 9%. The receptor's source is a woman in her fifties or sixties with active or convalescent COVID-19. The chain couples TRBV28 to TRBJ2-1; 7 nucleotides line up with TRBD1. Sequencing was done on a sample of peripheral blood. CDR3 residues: CASSLWQGDKAFSYNEQFF. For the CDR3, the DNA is TGTGCCAGCAGTTTATGGCAGGGGGACAAGGCCTTCTCCTACAATGAGCAGTTCTTC.